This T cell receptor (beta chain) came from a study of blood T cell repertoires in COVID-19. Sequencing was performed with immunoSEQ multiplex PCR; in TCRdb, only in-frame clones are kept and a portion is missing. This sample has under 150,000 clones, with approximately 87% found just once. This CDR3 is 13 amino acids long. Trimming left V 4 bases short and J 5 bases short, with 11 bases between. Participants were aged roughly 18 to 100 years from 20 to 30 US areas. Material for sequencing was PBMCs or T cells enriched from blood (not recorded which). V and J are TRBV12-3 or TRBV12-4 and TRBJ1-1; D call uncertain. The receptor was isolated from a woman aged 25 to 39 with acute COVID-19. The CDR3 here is CASSSGGGTEAFF. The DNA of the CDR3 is TGTGCCAGCAGTTCAGGCGGCGGGACTGAAGCTTTCTTT.